The clone carrying this T cell receptor beta chain was counted only a few times. Trimming pared 3 bases from V and 2 bases from J, leaving 8 bases between. This CDR3 region has 13 residues. The germline V gene has CDR1 DFQATT and CDR2 SNEGSKA (reference sequence). This sample is part of a study of blood T cells in healthy people across ages. Sample-barcoded 5' priming and a J-beta primer mix drove a second PCR of roughly 7 to 11 cycles. TCRdb redid the calling of the 5' RACE reads with MiXCR, one entry per CDR3 protein. Here the sample spans some 1,500,000 distinct CDR3 sequences, approximately 43% being singletons.

V is TRBV20-1 and J is TRBJ1-5; weak D call: TRBD1 (5 bases). The material sequenced was blood. The sequence was collected from a woman between 18 and 29 years old in good health. The CDR3 sequence is CSARSRGNQPQHF. The CDR3 DNA is TGCAGTGCTAGGTCCAGGGGCAATCAGCCCCAGCATTTT.